The 20 T cell receptor beta chains reported below all come from one sample, sequenced in a study of CD8 T cells in Susac syndrome. Reverse transcription of about 0.45 to 1 ug RNA used random hexamers. One entry per CDR3 protein results from TCRdb running MiXCR on the immunoSEQ multiplex PCR reads. The profile shows about 110,000 distinct CDR3 sequences, roughly 96% of them singletons. Sequenced input: CD4+ T cells from PBMCs. Receptors originate from a human donor in good health.

The chain combines TRBV29-1 with TRBJ1-2; no definite D call. Trimming stripped 2 bases from V and 7 bases from J, with 5 bases between. This CDR3 is built from 10 residues. The V gene's germline CDR1 is SQVTM and CDR2 ANQGSEA. The CDR3, as DNA: TGCAGCGTTGAATCGCCTGGCTACACCTTC. It encodes CSVESPGYTF.

This rearrangement joins TRBV3-1 to TRBJ2-1; 11 nucleotides match TRBD2. Germline trimming cut 2 bases from V and 0 bases from J; bases unmatched to any gene: 3. Germline V gene data show CDR1 as LGHDT and CDR2 as YNNKEL (reference sequence). The CDR3 has 17 residues. DNA of the CDR3: TGTGCCAGCAGCCAACGGGGACTAGCGGACTCCTACAATGAGCAGTTCTTC. Its protein product is CASSQRGLADSYNEQFF.

This clonotype was seen more than once but under ten times. The DNA of the CDR3 is TGTGCCAGCAGCGTTGACAGGGGTAACTATGGCTACACCTTC. Translated, it gives CASSVDRGNYGYTF. The chain links TRBV9 to TRBJ1-2; TRBD1 aligns across 8 bases. There are 14 residues in the CDR3. From germline, CDR1 is SGDLS and CDR2 YYNGEE. Germline trimming cut 2 bases from V and 1 base from J; bases unmatched to any gene: 1.

The chain recombines TRBV12-3 or TRBV12-4 with TRBJ2-2; D gene uncertain. V was trimmed by 6 bases and J by 6 bases, leaving 8 bases between them. This CDR3 contains 12 residues. The CDR3: CASRPRSGELFF. The CDR3, as DNA: TGTGCCAGCAGACCGCGATCCGGGGAGCTGTTTTTT.

Concerning this clonotype itself: A junction end diverges from the germline sequence, so it may reflect a read error. This chain uses TRBV12-3 or TRBV12-4 with TRBJ2-3; TRBD2 matches at 8 bases. The CDR3 is made up of 11 amino acids. CDR3 protein: CASSIAGTQYF. The DNA of the CDR3 is TGTGCCAGCAGTATAGCGGGGACGCAGTATTTT.

In its sample, this clonotype was seen once. A read error may produce the germline difference seen at one junction end. The chain combines TRBV18 with TRBJ1-1; the D gene is possibly TRBD1 (6 bases). CDR1 is KGHSH and CDR2 is LQKENI in the germline V gene. The CDR3 contains 14 residues. This chain's CDR3 is CASTPKGGNTEAFF. DNA of the CDR3: TGTGCCAGCACACCAAAGGGGGGGAACACTGAAGCTTTCTTT.

The rearrangement links TRBV11-2 to TRBJ2-5, with TRBD1 identical over 9 bases. Looked up from germline, CDR1 is SGHAT and CDR2 is FQNNGV. The CDR3 has 19 residues. V gave up 5 bases and J gave up 4 bases; unmatched junction bases: 20. In nucleotides, the CDR3 is TGTGCCAGCAGCGGCCGGGACAGGGTGGCCCGCGGGGGCCGAGAGACCCAGTACTTC. Protein: CASSGRDRVARGGRETQYF. Full variable domain (rest looked up from reference TRBV11-2 and TRBJ2-5): EAGVAQSPRYKIIEKRQSVAFWCNPISGHATLYWYQQILGQGPKLLIQFQNNGVVDDSQLPKDRFSAERLKGVDSTLKIQPAKLEDSAVYLCASSGRDRVARGGRETQYFGPGTRLLVL.

The chain couples TRBV13 to TRBJ2-5; maybe TRBD1 (6 bases). The CDR3 is made up of 18 amino acids. Germline V gene sequence: CDR1 PRHDT, CDR2 FYEKMQ (reference sequence). Trimming removed 4 bases at V and 4 bases at J, with 25 bases between. CDR3 DNA: TGTGCCAGCAGCTCCACCACTTCGGGCCCAACAGGGTTAGAGACCCAGTACTTC. As protein: CASSSTTSGPTGLETQYF.

This rearrangement joins TRBV27 to TRBJ2-5; either TRBD1 or TRBD2 may fit D (5 bases each). CDR1 and CDR2 (germline): MNHEY, SMNVEV (reference sequence). CDR3 size: 15 residues. With 5 bases removed from V and 4 bases from J, the gap between germline ends came to 17 bases. CDR3 in DNA: TGTGCCAGCAGTCCTCCCTCGGGGCAGGGAGAGACCCAGTACTTC. Translation: CASSPPSGQGETQYF.

The V gene is TRBV2, the J gene TRBJ1-1; unclear D gene. Germline CDR1 is SNHLY and CDR2 is FYNNEI. V was pared by 4 bases and J by 3 bases, with 6 bases between. The CDR3 consists of 12 residues. The CDR3 loop is CASSADHTEAFF. The CDR3 coding sequence is TGTGCCAGCAGTGCCGACCACACTGAAGCTTTCTTT.

The chain joins TRBV6-2 or TRBV6-3 to TRBJ2-7; D is possibly TRBD1 (7 bases). CDR1 and CDR2 from the germline V gene are MNHEY and SVGEGT. Trimming took 6 bases from V and 3 from J, leaving 18 bases between them. CDR3 length: 15 residues. This CDR3 reads CASRSLEGAYYEQYF. The CDR3 region has the DNA TGTGCCAGCAGATCCCTGGAGGGGGCGTACTACGAGCAGTACTTC.

This clonotype was detected once. Compared with germline, one end of the junction differs, possibly owing to a read error. J is TRBJ2-7 and V is TRBV10-3, with 9 bases that match TRBD1. The length of the CDR3 is 13 residues. Germline CDR1 ENHRY, CDR2 SYGVKD. The CDR3 DNA reads TGTGCCATCAGAGGGACAGGGTCCTCCGAGCAGTACTTC. Amino acids: CAIRGTGSSEQYF.

This clonotype was seen just once. This chain joins TRBV20-1 and TRBJ2-5; D is ambiguous. Trimming stripped 5 bases from V and 3 bases from J, with 13 bases between. The CDR3 consists of 13 residues. CDR1 DFQATT and CDR2 SNEGSKA come from the germline V gene (reference sequence). The CDR3 sequence is CSAPELPKETQYF. Written as DNA, the CDR3 is TGCAGTGCTCCCGAACTCCCAAAAGAGACCCAGTACTTC.

This rearrangement joins TRBV6-5 to TRBJ2-4, with 10 positions matching TRBD1. CDR1 MNHEY and CDR2 SVGAGI come from the germline V gene. This CDR3 spans 14 amino acids. With 6 bases clipped from V and 5 bases from J, the junction kept 4 bases outside the gene matches. The CDR3 region has the DNA TGTGCCAGCAGACGACAGGGGGCCCAAAACATTCAGTACTTC. Protein product: CASRRQGAQNIQYF.

This clonotype was seen only once. The V call is TRBV20-1, the J call TRBJ2-7, with 12 bases that match TRBD2. From germline, CDR1 is DFQATT and CDR2 SNEGSKA (reference sequence). This CDR3 is built from 13 residues. J gave up 5 bases and V 6 bases, and 5 bases lay outside the gene matches. CDR3 sequence: CSAPTSGGNEQYF. The CDR3, as DNA: TGCAGTGCCCCGACTAGCGGGGGCAACGAGCAGTACTTC.

The chain is built from TRBV2 and TRBJ1-1, with 7 bases identical to TRBD1. CDR1 and CDR2 (germline): SNHLY, FYNNEI. The ends lost 6 bases at V and 8 bases at J; junction bases unmatched: 15. The CDR3 contains 15 residues. In DNA form, the CDR3 reads TGTGCCAGCAGGGGCAGAGACAGGGTATCCTCCGAAGCTTTCTTT. It translates to CASRGRDRVSSEAFF.

This sequence joins TRBV2 and TRBJ2-7, with 8 bases lining up with TRBD1. Germline assignment: CDR1 SNHLY and CDR2 FYNNEI. This CDR3 region has 15 residues. V lost 4 bases to trimming and J lost 5 bases; unmatched junction nucleotides: 10. The CDR3 DNA is TGTGCCAGCAGTGCAGGCCGCCAGGGGGCCAACGAGCAGTACTTC. Residues: CASSAGRQGANEQYF.

As DNA, the CDR3 is TGTGCCAGCAAGACCGGGACAAATAAAAACATTCAGTACTTC. Translation: CASKTGTNKNIQYF. The chain combines TRBV6-1 with TRBJ2-4; perhaps TRBD1 as D (6 bases). This CDR3 is built from 14 residues. The germline V and J ends were trimmed by 7 bases and 4 bases, with 14 bases remaining between them. The germline V gene has CDR1 MNHNS and CDR2 SASEGT.

This rearrangement joins TRBV6-6 to TRBJ2-7; 10 bases are shared with TRBD2. This CDR3 comprises 15 residues. With 2 bases clipped from V and 4 bases from J, the junction kept 5 bases outside the gene matches. Germline V CDR1 and CDR2: MNHNY, SVGAGI (reference sequence). As DNA, the CDR3 is TGTGCCAGCAGTTACGAGGCTAGCGGGAGTTACGAGCAGTACTTC. Its protein product is CASSYEASGSYEQYF.

The chain joins TRBV6-2 or TRBV6-3 to TRBJ1-1, with D uncertain. Between the trimmed V and J ends, which lost 4 bases and 1 base, there was a span of 10 bases. The CDR3 has 14 amino acids. CDR1 and CDR2 from the germline V gene are MNHEY and SVGEGT. CDR3 loop: CASSFRAANTEAFF. The CDR3, as DNA: TGTGCCAGCAGTTTCCGGGCTGCGAACACTGAAGCTTTCTTT.